A single sample gave rise to the 13 T cell receptor beta chains below, sequenced in a study of control samples from healthy donors and cancer patients. Generated by immunoSEQ multiplex PCR, the TCRdb table keeps only in-frame clones and is missing some. The table has 100,000 to 150,000 clones, approximately 90% seen once. The specimen was blood. These receptors were taken from a man between 18 and 29 years old in good health.

This rearrangement joins TRBV25-1 to TRBJ1-1; possibly TRBD1 for D (5 bases). Trimming removed 6 bases at V and 6 bases at J, with 14 bases between. Germline V CDR1 and CDR2: MGHDK, SYGVNS. The CDR3 contains 13 residues. DNA for the CDR3: TGTGCCAGCAGCCAAGGGGCAGGGTCTGAAGCTTTCTTT. Protein product: CASSQGAGSEAFF.

The chain has TRBV7-2 and TRBJ2-7; D gene uncertain. CDR1 is SGHTA and CDR2 is FQGNSA in the germline V gene. V was cut by 0 bases and J by 3 bases, with 12 bases left in between. This CDR3 has 15 amino acids. The CDR3 sequence: CASSLARGPFYEQYF. Here the CDR3 DNA reads TGTGCCAGCAGCTTAGCGAGAGGACCCTTCTACGAGCAGTACTTC.

V is TRBV6-5 and J is TRBJ1-5; D ambiguous. This CDR3 has 13 amino acids. Germline V lookup: CDR1 MNHEY, CDR2 SVGAGI. The V end lost 2 bases, the J end lost 3 bases, and 5 bases lay between the germline ends. The CDR3 sequence: CASSYSLNQPQHF. In DNA, the CDR3 is TGTGCCAGCAGTTACAGCCTCAATCAGCCCCAGCATTTT.

The chain links TRBV6-5 to TRBJ1-1, with D maybe TRBD1 (6 bases). Germline CDR1 reads MNHEY; CDR2 reads SVGAGI. The ends were cut back, 0 bases at V and 10 bases at J, with 21 bases in the middle. This CDR3 is 16 amino acids long. The CDR3 protein is CASSYSVRLGAILAFF. As DNA, the CDR3 is TGTGCCAGCAGTTACTCCGTTAGGCTGGGGGCCATCTTAGCTTTCTTT.

The chain links TRBV6-5 to TRBJ1-5; no reliable D call. V lost 5 bases to trimming and J lost 5 bases, with 7 bases between them. The CDR3 runs 12 residues. Germline values: CDR1 MNHEY, CDR2 SVGAGI. The CDR3 loop reads CASSSPYQPQHF. The CDR3 DNA reads TGTGCCAGCAGTAGCCCTTATCAGCCCCAGCATTTT.

V gene TRBV9 combines with J gene TRBJ2-3, with 11 bases identical to TRBD2. Per the germline V gene, CDR1 is SGDLS and CDR2 is YYNGEE. V dropped 4 bases and J dropped 2; count of bases not matched to a gene: 15. The CDR3 is 19 residues long. The chain's CDR3 is CASSTTAFVSGGATDTQYF. The DNA of the CDR3 is TGTGCCAGCAGCACGACAGCCTTTGTTAGCGGGGGGGCCACAGATACGCAGTATTTT.

The chain has TRBV18 and TRBJ1-2; D gene uncertain. Germline V gives CDR1 KGHSH, CDR2 LQKENI. Trimming shortened V by 3 bases and J by 3 bases, and 8 bases separated the two germline ends. This CDR3 is 13 amino acids long. For the CDR3, the DNA is TGTGCCAGCTCACCGACGACGGACTATGGCTACACCTTC. Residues: CASSPTTDYGYTF.

This clone was observed a few times. The chain has TRBV6-5 and TRBJ1-4, with 7 bases identical to TRBD1. The CDR3 extends over 14 amino acids. CDR1 is MNHEY, CDR2 SVGAGI, per germline. V dropped 2 bases and J dropped 7; count of bases not matched to a gene: 4. The CDR3 coding sequence is TGTGCCAGCAGTTACGCGGGACAGCCTGAAAAACTGTTTTTT. Translating gives CASSYAGQPEKLFF.

Note on this clone: At one of its ends the junction is not consistent with the germline gene, which may arise from a read error. This chain connects TRBV3-1 (or the pseudogene TRBV3-2) to TRBJ2-5, with no clear D. The CDR3 extends over 11 amino acids. The V gene's germline CDR1 is LGHDT and CDR2 YNNKEL (reference sequence). The DNA for the CDR3 is TGTGCCAGCAGCCAAGATTCGTGGGCCGACTTC. This translates into CASSQDSWADF.

J is TRBJ1-6 and V is TRBV2, with a possible D match to TRBD1 (5 bases). Germline V CDR1 and CDR2: SNHLY, FYNNEI. V dropped 7 bases and J dropped 9 bases, with 25 bases sitting between them. The CDR3 consists of 17 residues. The CDR3 region is CASTRSRVEGGGSPLHF. The DNA for the CDR3 is TGTGCCAGCACCCGGAGCAGGGTTGAGGGAGGAGGTTCACCCCTCCACTTT.

The chain combines TRBV6-5 with TRBJ1-3; the D gene is possibly TRBD1 (6 bases). Germline CDR1 and CDR2: MNHEY and SVGAGI. V lost 7 bases, J lost 3 bases, and 16 bases lay in between. The CDR3 length is 15 residues. CDR3 DNA sequence: TGTGCCAGCAAGCCAGTACAGGGTAATGGAAACACCATATATTTT. As protein: CASKPVQGNGNTIYF.

The rearrangement links TRBV5-3 to TRBJ1-5; D gene unclear. TRBV5-3 belongs to the ORF category, with a function that is uncertain. This CDR3 comprises 15 residues. Trimming shortened V by 0 bases and J by 0 bases, and 7 bases separated the two germline ends. The CDR3 nucleotides are TGTGCCAGAAGCTTGGGACGGCCTAGCAATCAGCCCCAGCATTTT. This codes for CARSLGRPSNQPQHF.

This clone was observed a few times. This sequence joins TRBV6-4 and TRBJ1-1; D call uncertain. This CDR3 region has 13 residues. Trimming left V 2 bases short and J 6 bases short, with 10 bases between. Germline assignment: CDR1 MRHNA and CDR2 SNTAGT. In DNA form, the CDR3 reads TGTGCCAGCAGTGACAGGACTGAGGCTGAAGCTTTCTTT. Encoded protein: CASSDRTEAEAFF.